One sample yielded the 14 T cell receptor beta chains listed below, sequenced in a study of blood T cells in healthy people across ages. Using a J-beta primer mix together with a sample-barcoded 5' primer, a second PCR was run for roughly 6 to 11 cycles. TCRdb re-called the 5' RACE reads with MiXCR, one entry per CDR3 protein. The data show about 670,000 distinct CDR3 sequences, with approximately 40% seen just once and 30% held by the top ten. The sequenced sample consisted of blood. The receptors originated from a man older than 75 in good health.

The rearrangement joins TRBV5-4 to TRBJ2-7; D tentatively reads TRBD1 or TRBD2 (6 bases each). The CDR3 spans 14 residues. Germline CDR1 is SGHNT and CDR2 is YYREEE (reference sequence). V was clipped by 4 bases and J by 0 bases, with 11 bases between them. The CDR3 sequence: CASSRGGNSYEQYF. CDR3 DNA sequence: TGTGCCAGCAGCCGAGGGGGGAACTCCTACGAGCAGTACTTC.

V gene TRBV12-3 or TRBV12-4 combines with J gene TRBJ2-1, with no clear D. The V end lost 7 bases, the J end lost 15 bases, and 25 bases lay between the germline ends. The CDR3 has 14 amino acids. CDR3 nucleotide sequence: TGTGCCAGCACCAATCCAGAGACGGGCTACCGAAGGTTCTTC. This gives the protein CASTNPETGYRRFF.

The V call is TRBV10-1, the J call TRBJ2-1; 8 nucleotides match TRBD2. The CDR3 is 17 amino acids. CDR1 and CDR2 (germline): WNHNN, SYGVQD (reference sequence). V was clipped by 9 bases and J by 0 bases; unmatched bases: 13. CDR3 loop: CARGGPFSGDSYNEQFF. The CDR3 region has the DNA TGCGCCAGGGGTGGCCCATTTAGCGGGGACTCCTACAATGAGCAGTTCTTC.

Comments on this clonotype: Since a much larger clone is just one base distant, this may be a read error. This rearrangement joins TRBV7-9 to TRBJ2-4, with D unresolved. Germline-derived CDR1 and CDR2 are SEHNR and FQNEAQ (reference sequence). CDR3 length equals 13 residues. The CDR3 bases are TGTGCCAGCGGCTTAGTAAGCTCGAACATTCAGTACTTC. This encodes CASGLVSSNIQYF.

This chain connects TRBV14 to TRBJ2-3; TRBD1 matches 9 bases. CDR1 is SGHDN, CDR2 FVKESK, per germline. With V trimmed by 4 bases and J by 6 bases, 11 bases remained unmatched. CDR3 length: 16 amino acids. CDR3 bases: TGTGCCAGCAGCCGTTTGGACAGGGGTTTATCGGATACGCAGTATTTT. Amino acids: CASSRLDRGLSDTQYF.

Only a few counts were recorded for this clonotype. The chain has TRBV2 and TRBJ1-5; 8 bases are a match to TRBD1. The germline V gene encodes CDR1 SNHLY and CDR2 FYNNEI. The CDR3 is 15 residues long. Unmatched junction bases numbered 8, after V lost 7 bases and J lost 3 bases. The CDR3 protein is CASNLGQGNNQPQHF. The CDR3 coding sequence is TGTGCCAGCAACCTTGGACAGGGCAACAATCAGCCCCAGCATTTT.

The gene calls are TRBV7-6 and TRBJ2-5, with D possibly matching TRBD1 (5 bases). With 7 bases removed from V and 1 base from J, the gap between germline ends came to 16 bases. The germline CDR1 and CDR2 sequences are SGHVS and FNYEAQ. The CDR3 has 15 amino acids. The DNA of the CDR3 is TGTGCCAGCACCCTAGGGGCTAGTACCCAAGAGACCCAGTACTTC. Amino acids: CASTLGASTQETQYF.

J is TRBJ1-6 and V is TRBV5-6, with D possibly matching TRBD1 (5 bases). This CDR3 has 14 residues. Germline values: CDR1 SGHDT, CDR2 YYEEEE. Trimming removed 4 bases at V and 7 bases at J, with 12 bases between. The CDR3: CASSRQTENSPLHF. CDR3 nucleotide sequence: TGTGCCAGCAGCCGACAGACAGAGAATTCACCCCTCCACTTT. Complete variable domain (other parts from reference TRBV5-6 and TRBJ1-6): DAGVTQSPTHLIKTRGQQVTLRCSPKSGHDTVSWYQQALGQGPQFIFQYYEEEERQRGNFPDRFSGHQFPNYSSELNVNALLLGDSALYLCASSRQTENSPLHFGNGTRLTVT.

A few counts support this clonotype. The V gene is TRBV5-1, the J gene TRBJ1-6; the match to TRBD1 covers 8 bases. CDR3 length: 17 amino acids. The V segment lost 4 bases and the J segment 5 bases; nucleotides outside the gene matches: 11. The germline CDR1 and CDR2 sequences are SGHRS and YFSETQ. CDR3 loop: CASSPEGQGANNSPLHF. The CDR3 DNA reads as TGCGCCAGCAGCCCGGAGGGGCAGGGGGCCAATAATTCACCCCTCCACTTT.

This clonotype has just a few counts. The chain is built from TRBV29-1 and TRBJ1-2; D not certain. The ends were cut back, 0 bases at V and 5 bases at J, with 10 bases in the middle. The CDR3 has 13 residues. CDR1 is SQVTM and CDR2 is ANQGSEA in the germline V gene. Written as DNA, the CDR3 is TGCAGCGTTGAAGATGGGCAGGCATATGGCTACACCTTC. Translation gives CSVEDGQAYGYTF.

This chain connects TRBV28 to TRBJ2-7; 10 positions agree with TRBD2. Per germline, CDR1 MDHEN and CDR2 SYDVKM. J lost 10 bases, V lost 2 bases, and 11 bases had no gene match. The CDR3 is made up of 15 amino acids. The CDR3 loop reads CASSLVSGRIVGQYF. In DNA form, the CDR3 reads TGTGCCAGCAGTTTAGTTAGCGGGAGGATTGTGGGCCAGTACTTC. The full variable domain, its missing parts supplied by reference TRBV28 and TRBJ2-7, is DVKVTQSSRYLVKRTGEKVFLECVQDMDHENMFWYRQDPGLGLRLIYFSYDVKMKEKGDIPEGYSVSREKKERFSLILESASTNQTSMYLCASSLVSGRIVGQYFGPGTRLTVT.

This clonotype was observed at least ten times. The chain recombines TRBV20-1 with TRBJ2-3; 10 bases agree with TRBD2. Looked up from germline, CDR1 is DFQATT and CDR2 is SNEGSKA (reference sequence). This CDR3 has 16 residues. Trimming at V came to 1 base and at J to 3 bases, leaving 7 bases not matched to a gene. The CDR3: CSARARVAGGTDTQYF. DNA of the CDR3: TGCAGTGCTAGAGCTCGAGTAGCGGGGGGTACAGATACGCAGTATTTT.

This clonotype was detected only once. Its ends do not fully match the called genes, so a read error is possible. This chain connects TRBV7-3 to TRBJ2-3, with 8 bases matching TRBD2. There are 18 residues in the CDR3. CDR1 is SGHTA and CDR2 is FQGTGA in the germline V gene. CDR3: CASSLTPGLAGSTETQYF. The CDR3 DNA reads as TGTGCCAGCAGCTTAACGCCGGGGCTAGCGGGCAGCACAGAGACGCAGTATTTT.

The table lists this clonotype with a few counts. In DNA form, the CDR3 reads TGTGCCAGCAGCTTAGTCCGGGCGGGGGCCAATGAGCAGTTCTTC. Residues: CASSLVRAGANEQFF. This chain links TRBV7-2 with TRBJ2-1; perhaps TRBD2 as D (7 bases). V shed 1 base and J shed 6 bases, with 13 bases lying between them. This CDR3 is built from 15 residues. Per germline, CDR1 SGHTA and CDR2 FQGNSA.